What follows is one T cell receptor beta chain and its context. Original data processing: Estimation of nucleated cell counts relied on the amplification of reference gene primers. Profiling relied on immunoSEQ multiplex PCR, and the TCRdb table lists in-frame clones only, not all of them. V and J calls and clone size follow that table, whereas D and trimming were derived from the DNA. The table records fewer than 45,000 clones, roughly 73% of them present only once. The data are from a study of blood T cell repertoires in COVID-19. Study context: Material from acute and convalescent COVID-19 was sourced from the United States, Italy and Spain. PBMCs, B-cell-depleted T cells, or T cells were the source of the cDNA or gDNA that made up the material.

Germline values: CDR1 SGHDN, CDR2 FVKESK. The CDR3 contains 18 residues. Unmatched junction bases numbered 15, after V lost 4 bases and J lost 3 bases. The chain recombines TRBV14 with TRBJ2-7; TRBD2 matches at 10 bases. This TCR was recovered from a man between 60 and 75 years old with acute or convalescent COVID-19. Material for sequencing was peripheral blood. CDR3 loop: CASSPSLITSGNLYEQYF. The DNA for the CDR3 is TGTGCCAGCAGCCCTTCCCTAATCACTAGCGGGAATCTCTACGAGCAGTACTTC.